In its sample, the clone carrying this TCR beta chain was seen a few times. Its cognate antigen is unknown. The sample belongs to a study of T cell responses to AZD1222 COVID-19 vaccine. Points from the study as a whole: Samples come after the peak T cell response, not at day 14. Mostly white British, mostly female donors; authors suggested clonal diversity may be underestimated. Unmutated variant regions are reportedly the target of nearly half of TCRs that are spike-specific.

Germline V CDR1 and CDR2: SGHTA, FQGNSA. The V gene lost 1 base and the J gene lost 0 bases, with 8 bases spanning the gap. The CDR3 contains 15 residues. Libraries were prepared by immunoSEQ multiplex PCR; TCRdb keeps only in-frame clonotypes and omits some of them. The repertoire includes 150,000 to 200,000 clones, 85% to 90% of them detected once, and 11% sits in the top ten. The chain carries TRBV7-2 and TRBJ2-3; D remains unclear. The sequence was collected from an adult who received the AZD1222 COVID-19 vaccine. Specimen: peripheral blood, collected 28 days after the second AZD1222 dose. The CDR3, as DNA: TGTGCCAGCAGCTTAGTAACATCTAGCACAGATACGCAGTATTTT. This sequence encodes CASSLVTSSTDTQYF.